The clone carrying this T cell receptor beta chain was observed at least ten times. The CDR3 has 15 amino acids. V was cut by 2 bases and J by 3 bases, with 15 bases left in between. The germline gives CDR1 SGDLS, CDR2 YYNGEE. This entry comes from a study of neurological immune-mediated disorders. Sorted libraries were derived from 800,000 to 1,000,000 CD4+ or CD8+ T cells. The cDNA was synthesized by means of template-switch 5'RACE, which was carried out with 10-nucleotide random UMIs. Every sequencing run produced over 170 million TCR-beta sequences, and the sequences from any one run covered 15-18 subjects. TCRdb passed the 5' RACE reads through MiXCR, listing each CDR3 protein once. Of about 38,000 distinct CDR3 sequences listed, about 4.8% are singletons.

The chain recombines TRBV9 with TRBJ2-7, with D possibly TRBD2 on 6 matching bases. The sequenced material came from CD4+ T cells from blood. The source is a man aged 18 to 30 in good health. CDR3 in amino acids: CASSVAGTPNYEQYF. The CDR3 DNA reads as TGTGCCAGCAGCGTTGCCGGGACTCCTAACTACGAGCAGTACTTC. The full variable domain, with the rest looked up from reference TRBV9 and TRBJ2-7, is DSGVTQTPKHLITATGQRVTLRCSPRSGDLSVYWYQQSLDQGLQFLIQYYNGEERAKGNILERFSAQQFPDLHSELNLSSLELGDSALYFCASSVAGTPNYEQYFGPGTRLTVT.